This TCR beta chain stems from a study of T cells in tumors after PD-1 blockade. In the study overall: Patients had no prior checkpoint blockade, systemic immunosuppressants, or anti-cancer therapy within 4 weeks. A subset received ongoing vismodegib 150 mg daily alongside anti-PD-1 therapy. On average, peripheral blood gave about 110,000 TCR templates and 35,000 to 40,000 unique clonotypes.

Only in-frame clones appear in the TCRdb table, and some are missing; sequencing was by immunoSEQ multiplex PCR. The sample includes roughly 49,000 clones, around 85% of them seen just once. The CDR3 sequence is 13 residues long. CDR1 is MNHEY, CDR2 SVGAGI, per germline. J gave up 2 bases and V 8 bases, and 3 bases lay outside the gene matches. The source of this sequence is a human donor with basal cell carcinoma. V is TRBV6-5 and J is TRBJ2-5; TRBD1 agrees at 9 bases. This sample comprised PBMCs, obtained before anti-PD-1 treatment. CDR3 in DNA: TGTGCCAGCCGAGGGACAGGGCAAGAGACCCAGTACTTC. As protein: CASRGTGQETQYF.